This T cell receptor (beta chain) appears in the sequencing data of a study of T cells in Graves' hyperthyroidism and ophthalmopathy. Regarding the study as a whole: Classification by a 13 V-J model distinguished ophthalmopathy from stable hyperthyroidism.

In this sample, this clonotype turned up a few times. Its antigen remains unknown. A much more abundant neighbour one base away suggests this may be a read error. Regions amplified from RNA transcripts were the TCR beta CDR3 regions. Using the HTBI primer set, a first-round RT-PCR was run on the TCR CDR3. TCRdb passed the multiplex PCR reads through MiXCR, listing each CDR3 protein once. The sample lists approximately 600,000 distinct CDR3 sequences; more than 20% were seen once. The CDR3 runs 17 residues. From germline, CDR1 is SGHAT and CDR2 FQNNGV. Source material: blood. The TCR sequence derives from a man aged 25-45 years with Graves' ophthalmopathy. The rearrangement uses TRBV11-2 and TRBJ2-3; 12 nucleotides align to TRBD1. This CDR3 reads CASGLTGTGGRADTQYF. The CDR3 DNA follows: TGTGCCAGCGGCTTAACCGGGACAGGGGGCAGGGCAGATACGCAGTATTTT.